The clone carrying this T cell receptor beta chain was seen only a few times. TCRdb re-called the reads with MiXCR, one entry per CDR3 protein. Of over 90,000 distinct CDR3 sequences in the sample, 31% were seen once. The sample originates from a study of type 1 regulatory T cells. On the study more broadly: T-allo10 is an in vitro-generated, Tr1-enriched CD4 T cell product specific for alloantigen.

The CDR3 has 14 residues. Germline loops: CDR1 SGHTA, CDR2 FQGNSA. The ends lost 2 bases at V and 5 bases at J; junction bases unmatched: 6. Sequences were obtained from CD4+ T cells, either the whole sample or a sorted fraction (not recorded which). The clonotype originates from a human donor in good health. This sequence joins TRBV7-2 and TRBJ2-7; 7 bases are a match to TRBD2. In nucleotides, the CDR3 is TGTGCCAGCAGCTTACTGCGGGAGTCCAACGAGCAGTACTTC. This encodes CASSLLRESNEQYF. The full variable domain, with the rest looked up from reference TRBV7-2 and TRBJ2-7, is GAGVSQSPSNKVTEKGKDVELRCDPISGHTALYWYRQSLGQGLEFLIYFQGNSAPDKSGLPSDRFSAERTGGSVSTLTIQRTQQEDSAVYLCASSLLRESNEQYFGPGTRLTVT.